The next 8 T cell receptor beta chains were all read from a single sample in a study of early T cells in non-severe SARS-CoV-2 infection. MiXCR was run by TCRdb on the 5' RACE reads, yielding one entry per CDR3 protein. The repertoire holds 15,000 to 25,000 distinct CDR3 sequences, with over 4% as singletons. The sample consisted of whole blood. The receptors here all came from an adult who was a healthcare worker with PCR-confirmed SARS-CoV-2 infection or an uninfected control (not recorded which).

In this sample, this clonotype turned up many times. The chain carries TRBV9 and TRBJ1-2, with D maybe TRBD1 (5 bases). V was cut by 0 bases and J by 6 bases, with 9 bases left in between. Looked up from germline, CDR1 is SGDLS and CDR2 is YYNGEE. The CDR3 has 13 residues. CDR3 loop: CASSVGGADGYTF. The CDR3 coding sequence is TGTGCCAGCAGCGTAGGCGGGGCAGATGGCTACACCTTC.

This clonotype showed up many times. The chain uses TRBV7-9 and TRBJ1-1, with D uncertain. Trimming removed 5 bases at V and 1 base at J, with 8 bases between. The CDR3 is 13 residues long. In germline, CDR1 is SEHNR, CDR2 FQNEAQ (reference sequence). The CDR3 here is CASSLPRNTEAFF. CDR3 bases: TGTGCCAGCAGCCTACCCAGGAACACTGAAGCTTTCTTT.

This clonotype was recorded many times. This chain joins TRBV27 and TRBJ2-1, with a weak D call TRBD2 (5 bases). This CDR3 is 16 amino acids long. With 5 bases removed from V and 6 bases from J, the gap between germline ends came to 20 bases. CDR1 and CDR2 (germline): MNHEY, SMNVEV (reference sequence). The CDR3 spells CASSHLRGTLGNEQFF. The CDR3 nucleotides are TGTGCCAGCAGTCACCTACGGGGAACCTTGGGCAATGAGCAGTTCTTC.

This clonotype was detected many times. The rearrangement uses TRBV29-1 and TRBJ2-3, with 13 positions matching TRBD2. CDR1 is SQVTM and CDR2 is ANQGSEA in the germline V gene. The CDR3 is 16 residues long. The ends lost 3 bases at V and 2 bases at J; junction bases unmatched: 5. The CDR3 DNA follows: TGCAGCGTTGAGGTCGGGACTAGCGGGATCACAGATACGCAGTATTTT. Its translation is CSVEVGTSGITDTQYF.

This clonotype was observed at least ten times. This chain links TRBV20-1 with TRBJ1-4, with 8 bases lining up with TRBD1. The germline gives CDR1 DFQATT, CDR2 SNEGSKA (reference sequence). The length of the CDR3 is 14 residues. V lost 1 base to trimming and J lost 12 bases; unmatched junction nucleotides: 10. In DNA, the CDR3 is TGCAGTGCTAGAGTAACAGGGGGAGGCGTGGAACTGTTTTTT. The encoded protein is CSARVTGGGVELFF.

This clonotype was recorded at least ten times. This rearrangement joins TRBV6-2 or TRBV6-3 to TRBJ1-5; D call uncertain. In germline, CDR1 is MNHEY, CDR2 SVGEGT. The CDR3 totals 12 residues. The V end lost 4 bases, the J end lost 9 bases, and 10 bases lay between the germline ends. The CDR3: CASSFRPAPQHF. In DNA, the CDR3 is TGTGCCAGCAGTTTCAGACCGGCGCCCCAGCATTTT.

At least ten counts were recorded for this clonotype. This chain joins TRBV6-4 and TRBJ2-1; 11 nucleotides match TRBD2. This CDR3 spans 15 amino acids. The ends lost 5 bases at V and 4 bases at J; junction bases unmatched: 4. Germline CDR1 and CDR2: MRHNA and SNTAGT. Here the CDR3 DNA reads TGTGCCAGCAGTTCTACTAGCGGGGGTTACAATGAGCAGTTCTTC. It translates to CASSSTSGGYNEQFF.

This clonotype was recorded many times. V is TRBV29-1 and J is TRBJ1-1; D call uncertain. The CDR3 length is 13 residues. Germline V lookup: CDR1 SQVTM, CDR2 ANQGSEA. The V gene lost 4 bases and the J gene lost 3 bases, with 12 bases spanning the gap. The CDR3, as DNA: TGCAGCGTTGGACGGGGTCCGGACACTGAAGCTTTCTTT. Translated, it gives CSVGRGPDTEAFF.